This TCR beta chain was identified in a study of blood T cell repertoires in COVID-19. About the study: Some COVID-19 samples were acute and others convalescent; all came from the United States, Italy and Spain. T cells, B-cell-depleted T cells, or PBMCs provided the cDNA or gDNA that served as material.

V gave up 0 bases and J gave up 5 bases; unmatched junction bases: 5. The CDR3 sequence is 16 residues long. In germline, CDR1 is ENHRY, CDR2 SYGVKD. Original processing methods: Nucleated cell counts were estimated from reference gene primer amplification. The assay was immunoSEQ multiplex PCR, and TCRdb's table has in-frame clones only and misses some. The DNA was the basis for D and trimming; V, J and clone size are from that table. This sample has roughly 150,000 clones, with roughly 80% found just once. The rearrangement uses TRBV10-3 and TRBJ2-7; 12 bases fit TRBD2. The sequence came from a man aged 60 to 75 with acute or convalescent COVID-19. The sequenced sample consisted of peripheral blood. CDR3 protein: CAISESILAGGHEQYF. DNA of the CDR3: TGTGCCATCAGTGAGTCAATACTAGCGGGGGGACACGAGCAGTACTTC.